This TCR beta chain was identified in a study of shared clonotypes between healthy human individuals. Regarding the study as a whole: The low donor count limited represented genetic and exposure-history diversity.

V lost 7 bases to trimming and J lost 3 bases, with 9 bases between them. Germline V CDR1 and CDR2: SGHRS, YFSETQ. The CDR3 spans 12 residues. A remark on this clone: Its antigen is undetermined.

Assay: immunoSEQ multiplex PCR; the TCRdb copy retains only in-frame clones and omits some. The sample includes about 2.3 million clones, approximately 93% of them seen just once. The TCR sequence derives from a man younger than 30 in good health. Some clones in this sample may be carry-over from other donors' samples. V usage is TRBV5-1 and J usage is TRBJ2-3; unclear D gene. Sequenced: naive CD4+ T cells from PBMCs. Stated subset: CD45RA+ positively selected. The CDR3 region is CASLDQTDTQYF. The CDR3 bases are TGCGCCAGCCTCGACCAGACAGATACGCAGTATTTT.